This is a list of T cell receptor beta chains from one sample in a study of cytomegalovirus exposure and HLA in healthy donors. Only in-frame clones appear in the TCRdb table, and some are missing; sequencing was by immunoSEQ multiplex PCR. The sample carries 150,000 to 200,000 clones, 80% to 90% recorded once. Sequenced sample: PBMCs. These TCRs come from a man between 18 and 29 years old in good health and CMV-seropositive. The CDR3 runs from the conserved cysteine through the conserved F or W.

J gene,V gene,CDR3 protein
TRBJ2-4,TRBV7-9,CASSPRVAKNIQYF
TRBJ1-1,TRBV7-8,CASSLGTGGGTEAFF
TRBJ2-2,TRBV5-1,CASSFSGFAGELFF
TRBJ1-2,TRBV18,CASSSRQPPGYTF
TRBJ2-1,TRBV27,CASSLSGGRYDNEQFF
TRBJ1-2,TRBV27,CASYGTYGYTF
TRBJ2-3,TRBV7-8,CASSLRTVSSTDTQYF
TRBJ2-2,TRBV2,CASSLSGGRAGGELFF
TRBJ2-7,TRBV14,CASSHRTERHEQYF
TRBJ1-2,TRBV2,CASSEIKRADGYTF
TRBJ2-2,TRBV11-3,CASSSWLAGDMNTGELFF
TRBJ1-2,TRBV6-1,CASSESTENYGYTF
TRBJ2-1,TRBV9,CASSVAPGGRNEQFF
TRBJ1-1,TRBV19,CASSIRQGTAFF
TRBJ2-1,TRBV7-2,CASSRTSDSYNEQFF
TRBJ1-2,TRBV7-9,CSSSSPAPGIDYGYTF
TRBJ2-7,TRBV6-6,CASRGPGEQYF
TRBJ2-1,TRBV28,CASSPFYTGSSNEQFF
TRBJ1-1,TRBV6-5,CASTNGWKTEAFF
TRBJ1-2,TRBV6-1,CASGDRAHYGYTF
TRBJ1-2,TRBV19,CASSMREGGGYTF
TRBJ1-2,TRBV10-3,CAIGGQGGDGYTF
TRBJ2-7,TRBV27,CASSLGGDRRAYEQYF
TRBJ2-5,TRBV6-1,CASSDGQNQETQYF
TRBJ1-2,TRBV4-1,CASSHPVRGDYGYTF
TRBJ2-7,TRBV5-4,CASSLVGGGYEQYF
TRBJ1-1,TRBV6-1,CASSRQGRDTEAFF
TRBJ1-2,TRBV9,CASSVVDKTNYGYTF
TRBJ1-2,TRBV2,CASSAGQGARGYTF
TRBJ2-3,TRBV7-2,CASSPSGLRNTDTQYF
TRBJ2-7,TRBV7-2,CASSLFGRAYEQYF
TRBJ2-5,TRBV29-1,CSVGGPTQGETQYF
TRBJ2-6,TRBV6-5,CASSSPRGANVLTF
TRBJ2-4,TRBV5-1,CASSFGEWRNIQYF
TRBJ1-6,TRBV9,CASTGSAGSPLHF
TRBJ2-7,TRBV7-9,CASSHPGQGTYEQYF
TRBJ2-1,TRBV18,CASSPPLLDIYNEQFF
TRBJ2-7,TRBV7-2,CASSLGVPTGRYYEQYF
TRBJ2-1,TRBV5-5,CASENEQFF
TRBJ2-2,TRBV18,CASSPTTTTGELFF
TRBJ2-3,TRBV9,CASSVGGGTQYF
TRBJ1-6,TRBV6-1,CASSEAGLPLHF
TRBJ2-6,TRBV4-3,CASSTLGLRGANVLTF
TRBJ2-3,TRBV5-4,CASSSGQGADTQYF
TRBJ1-2,TRBV5-1,CASRIGVNYGYTF
TRBJ2-1,TRBV2,CASRTADRSSYNEQFF
TRBJ2-1,TRBV7-6,CASSPDGLAYFF
TRBJ1-5,TRBV6-6,CASTPYNAGSNQPQHF
TRBJ1-2,TRBV6-1,CASSERLGTGFGYTF
TRBJ2-2,TRBV9,CASSVFPGVHTGELFF
TRBJ2-7,TRBV29-1,CSARGPGPSSYEQYF
TRBJ2-2,TRBV4-3,CASSQNRGQTGELFF